The 5 T cell receptor beta chains below all came from one sample that was sequenced in a study of T cell responses to AZD1222 COVID-19 vaccine. Some clones are missing from TCRdb's copy, which holds only in-frame ones; the method was immunoSEQ multiplex PCR. The sample has some 120,000 clones, 88% seen once. The input for sequencing was peripheral blood, taken on day 0 of MenACWY control vaccination. The receptors were gathered from an adult in good health.

The chain is built from TRBV12-3 or TRBV12-4 and TRBJ2-2, with TRBD1 matching over 8 bases. Trimming at V came to 6 bases and at J to 10 bases, leaving 7 bases not matched to a gene. The CDR3 length is 13 residues. The CDR3 is CASRRTGPEELFF. CDR3 coding DNA: TGTGCCAGCAGACGGACAGGGCCAGAGGAGCTGTTTTTT.

Of note for this clone: Other DNA sequences from this sample encode an identical CDR3 as well. The chain links TRBV24-1 to TRBJ1-2, with D uncertain. V gave up 3 bases and J gave up 8 bases, with 9 bases separating them. The CDR3 length is 12 residues. The germline gives CDR1 KGHDR, CDR2 SFDVKD. As DNA, the CDR3 is TGTGCCACCAGTGATCGCCTGACGGGCTACACCTTC. This translates into CATSDRLTGYTF.

In this sample, this clone turned up once. The chain employs TRBV5-4 and TRBJ1-1; 9 nucleotides agree with TRBD1. V was pared by 4 bases and J by 0 bases, with 10 bases of the junction left unmatched. Germline assignment: CDR1 SGHNT and CDR2 YYREEE (reference sequence). This CDR3 has 17 residues. The CDR3, as DNA: TGTGCCAGCAGCCCTGGGACAGGGAATAAGATGAACACTGAAGCTTTCTTT. The encoded protein is CASSPGTGNKMNTEAFF.

For this clone: This specimen includes other DNA sequences encoding the same CDR3. This sequence joins TRBV11-2 and TRBJ2-3; D call uncertain. The V gene's germline CDR1 is SGHAT and CDR2 FQNNGV. This CDR3 region has 12 residues. V was clipped by 1 base and J by 6 bases, with 5 bases between them. CDR3 protein: CASSLGLDTQYF. CDR3 sequence (DNA): TGTGCCAGCAGCTTAGGGTTGGATACGCAGTATTTT.

The table lists this clone with a few counts. The chain has TRBV3-1 (or the pseudogene TRBV3-2) and TRBJ2-7, with D possibly matching TRBD1 (5 bases). CDR3 size: 12 residues. V was trimmed by 4 bases and J by 6 bases, leaving 10 bases between them. Germline CDR1 and CDR2: LGHDT and YNNKEL (reference sequence). CDR3 region: CASSRSGFEQYF. The CDR3 DNA follows: TGTGCCAGCAGCCGCTCAGGGTTCGAGCAGTACTTC.